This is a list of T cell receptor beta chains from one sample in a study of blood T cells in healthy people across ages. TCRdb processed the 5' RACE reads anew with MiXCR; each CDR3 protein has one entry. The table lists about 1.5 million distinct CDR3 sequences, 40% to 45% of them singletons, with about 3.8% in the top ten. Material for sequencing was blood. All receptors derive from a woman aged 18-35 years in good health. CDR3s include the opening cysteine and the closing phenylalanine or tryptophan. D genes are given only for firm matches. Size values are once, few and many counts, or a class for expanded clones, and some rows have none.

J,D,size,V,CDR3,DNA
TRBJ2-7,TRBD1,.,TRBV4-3,CASSQDTGQASSYEQYF,TGCGCCAGCAGCCAAGATACGGGACAGGCTAGCTCCTACGAGCAGTACTTC
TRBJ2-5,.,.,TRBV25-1,CASSESRSWETQYF,TGTGCCAGCAGTGAAAGCCGGTCTTGGGAGACCCAGTACTTC
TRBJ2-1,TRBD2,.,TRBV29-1,CSVDLGGLAGVPNEQFF,TGCAGCGTTGACCTGGGGGGGCTAGCGGGAGTACCAAATGAGCAGTTCTTC
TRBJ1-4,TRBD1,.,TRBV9,CASGQGSNEKLFF,TGTGCCAGCGGACAGGGGTCTAATGAAAAACTGTTTTTT
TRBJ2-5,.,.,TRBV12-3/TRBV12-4,CASSLVASTETQYF,TGTGCCAGCAGTTTAGTGGCTAGCACGGAGACCCAGTACTTC
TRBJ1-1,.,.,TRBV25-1,CASSARQDDTEAFF,TGTGCCAGCAGTGCCCGACAGGACGACACTGAAGCTTTCTTT
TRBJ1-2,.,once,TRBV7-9,CASSSAGVYYGYTF,TGTGCCAGCAGCTCGGCGGGCGTATACTATGGCTACACCTTC
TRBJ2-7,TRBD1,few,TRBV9,CASSAGGPSSYEQYF,TGTGCCAGCAGCGCAGGGGGACCAAGCTCCTACGAGCAGTACTTC
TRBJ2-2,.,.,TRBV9,CASSGSGLMAGELFF,TGTGCCAGCAGCGGTTCGGGACTTATGGCCGGGGAGCTGTTTTTT
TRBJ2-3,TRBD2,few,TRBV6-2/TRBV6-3,CASSYSPGLAGTTDTQYF,TGTGCCAGCAGTTACTCACCCGGGCTAGCGGGGACCACAGATACGCAGTATTTT
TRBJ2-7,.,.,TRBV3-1,CASSQREDEQYF,TGTGCCAGCAGCCAAAGGGAGGACGAGCAGTACTTC
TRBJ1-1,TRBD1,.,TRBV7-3,CASSSTGQLNTEAFF,TGTGCCAGCAGCTCGACAGGGCAATTGAACACTGAAGCTTTCTTT
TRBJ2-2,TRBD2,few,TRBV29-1,CSAMSGTNTGELFF,TGCAGCGCCATGAGCGGGACGAACACCGGGGAGCTGTTTTTT
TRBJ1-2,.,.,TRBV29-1,CSVERSAYGYTF,TGCAGCGTTGAGCGGAGTGCCTATGGCTACACCTTC
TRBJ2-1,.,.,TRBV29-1,CSVVGGFYNEQFF,TGCAGCGTTGTTGGAGGGTTCTACAATGAGCAGTTCTTC
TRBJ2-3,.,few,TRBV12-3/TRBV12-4,CASMGGYTQYF,TGTGCCAGCATGGGGGGATATACGCAGTATTTT
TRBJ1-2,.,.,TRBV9,CASSVEPRNYGYTF,TGTGCCAGCAGCGTAGAGCCCCGGAACTATGGCTACACCTTC
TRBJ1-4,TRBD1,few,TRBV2,CASPRGQERQGPPALPNEKLFF,TGTGCCAGCCCTCGAGGACAGGAGCGTCAAGGCCCACCCGCCTTACCTAATGAAAAACTGTTTTTT
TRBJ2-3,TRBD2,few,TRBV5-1,CASSLGGLAGADTQYF,TGCGCCAGCAGCTTGGGGGGACTAGCGGGAGCAGATACGCAGTATTTT
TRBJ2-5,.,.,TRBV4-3,CASSQAVPTGTQYF,TGCGCCAGCAGCCAAGCGGTCCCGACGGGGACCCAGTACTTC
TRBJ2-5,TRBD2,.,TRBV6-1,CASSGSGTSAYGQYF,TGTGCCAGCAGTGGATCCGGGACTAGCGCTTACGGGCAGTACTTC
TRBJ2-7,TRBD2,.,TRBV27,CASSALTSGSPYEQYF,TGTGCCAGCAGTGCCTTGACTAGCGGAAGCCCCTACGAGCAGTACTTC
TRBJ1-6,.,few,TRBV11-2,CASSLEAQGSPLHF,TGTGCCAGCAGCTTAGAGGCCCAGGGGTCACCCCTCCACTTT
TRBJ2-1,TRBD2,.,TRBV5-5,CASSSLSGRALNEQFF,TGTGCCAGCAGCTCCCTGAGCGGGAGGGCTTTGAATGAGCAGTTCTTC